This entry lists 16 T cell receptor beta chains sequenced from one sample in a study of CD8 T cells in ankylosing spondylitis. MiXCR was run by TCRdb on the 5' RACE reads, yielding one entry per CDR3 protein. The table includes about 110,000 distinct CDR3 sequences, about 25% detected once. Sequencing was done on a sample of synovial fluid, either unsorted or a sorted T cell fraction (not recorded which). All receptors derive from a male donor with ankylosing spondylitis.

The chain couples TRBV3-1 to TRBJ1-5, with 7 bases lining up with TRBD1. This CDR3 is 14 amino acids long. CDR1 and CDR2 (germline): LGHDT, YNNKEL (reference sequence). J lost 6 bases, V lost 4 bases, and 6 bases had no gene match. The CDR3 sequence is CASSLGGRGQPQHF. The CDR3 DNA sequence: TGTGCCAGCAGCCTAGGGGGCAGGGGTCAGCCCCAGCATTTT.

The table lists this clonotype with a few counts. The rearrangement uses TRBV18 and TRBJ2-1; TRBD2 matches 10 bases. The CDR3 runs to 16 residues. CDR1 is KGHSH and CDR2 is LQKENI in the germline V gene. The V and J ends lost 3 bases and 6 bases, in that order; junction bases with no gene match: 8. CDR3 region: CASSPLAGGGVNEQFF. The CDR3 coding sequence is TGTGCCAGCTCACCTTTAGCGGGAGGAGGGGTCAATGAGCAGTTCTTC.

This clonotype has a count of ten or more. The chain is built from TRBV7-8 and TRBJ2-2, with TRBD1 identical over 7 bases. The junction had 6 bases not matched to a gene; V was cut back by 4 bases and J by 13 bases. Germline assignment: CDR1 SGHVS and CDR2 FQNEAQ. This CDR3 has 12 amino acids. The CDR3 coding sequence is TGTGCCAGCAGCTCACCACAGGGGTTGCTGTTTTTT. Translation gives CASSSPQGLLFF.

The chain uses TRBV25-1 and TRBJ1-4; D uncertain. Between the trimmed V and J ends, which lost 1 base and 8 bases, there was a span of 17 bases. The length of the CDR3 is 16 residues. Germline CDR1 MGHDK, CDR2 SYGVNS. The CDR3 protein is CASSEWRAVLEEKLFF. CDR3 in DNA: TGTGCCAGCAGTGAATGGAGGGCAGTTCTGGAGGAAAAACTGTTTTTT.

This clonotype was seen at least ten times. The chain is built from TRBV10-3 and TRBJ2-7, with 9 bases identical to TRBD1. CDR3 size: 14 residues. Germline CDR1 ENHRY, CDR2 SYGVKD. J gave up 3 bases and V 6 bases, and 6 bases lay outside the gene matches. CDR3 region: CAISERQGDYEQYF. The CDR3 DNA reads TGTGCCATCAGCGAACGACAGGGGGACTACGAGCAGTACTTC.

CDR3 region: CSARDPASGTYEQYF. For the CDR3, the DNA is TGCAGTGCTAGAGATCCCGCTAGCGGAACCTACGAGCAGTACTTC. V gene TRBV20-1 combines with J gene TRBJ2-7, with 7 bases lining up with TRBD2. CDR3 length: 15 residues. The V and J ends lost 0 bases and 2 bases, in that order; junction bases with no gene match: 7. CDR1 is DFQATT and CDR2 is SNEGSKA in the germline V gene (reference sequence).

V and J are TRBV4-2 and TRBJ2-3; 7 bases line up with TRBD2. CDR3 length: 15 residues. Unmatched junction bases numbered 7, after V lost 2 bases and J lost 5 bases. Germline CDR1 LGHNA, CDR2 YNFKEQ. The CDR3 DNA reads as TGTGCCAGCAGCCAATCAACCGGGAGGATAGATACGCAGTATTTT. Its protein product is CASSQSTGRIDTQYF.

The chain joins TRBV12-3 or TRBV12-4 to TRBJ2-1; 11 nucleotides align to TRBD2. V shed 5 bases and J 9 bases; nucleotides not matched to a gene: 15. CDR3 size: 17 residues. Written as DNA, the CDR3 is TGTGCCAGCAGTCCCGCGACTAGCGGGATAACTAAGGGTGAGCAGTTCTTC. Translated: CASSPATSGITKGEQFF.

This clonotype has more than one count but fewer than ten. The chain combines TRBV30 with TRBJ1-1; 7 nucleotides align to TRBD1. In germline, CDR1 is GTSNPN, CDR2 SVGIG (reference sequence). This CDR3 comprises 12 residues. V shed 5 bases, J shed 0 bases, and the junction held 0 bases outside the gene matches. CDR3 bases: TGTGCCTGGGACAGGGTGAACACTGAAGCTTTCTTT. Its protein product is CAWDRVNTEAFF.

The rearrangement joins TRBV10-2 to TRBJ2-7; possible D gene TRBD2, 6 bases. This CDR3 has 14 residues. V was trimmed by 4 bases and J by 2 bases, leaving 12 bases between them. Germline lookup yields CDR1 WSHSY and CDR2 SAAADI. The CDR3 spells CASSASGLTYEQYF. CDR3 DNA sequence: TGCGCCAGCAGTGCCAGCGGGCTAACCTACGAGCAGTACTTC.

This clonotype was seen at least ten times. The rearrangement links TRBV6-1 to TRBJ1-4; 9 bases are shared with TRBD1. Germline V gene lookup returns CDR1 MNHNS and CDR2 SASEGT. CDR3 size: 14 residues. With V trimmed by 5 bases and J by 5 bases, 3 bases remained unmatched. The CDR3 is CASSPQGANEKLFF. The CDR3 coding sequence is TGTGCCAGCAGTCCACAGGGGGCCAATGAAAAACTGTTTTTT.

In its sample, this clonotype was seen once. This chain joins TRBV19 and TRBJ1-6, with TRBD1 as a possible D gene (5 bases). Per the germline V gene, CDR1 is LNHDA and CDR2 is SQIVND (reference sequence). V dropped 6 bases and J dropped 9 bases, with 12 bases sitting between them. CDR3 length equals 13 residues. The CDR3 is CASRLGTGSPLHF. CDR3 nucleotide sequence: TGTGCCAGTAGGCTGGGGACCGGTTCACCCCTCCACTTT.

The rearrangement joins TRBV27 to TRBJ2-7; D ambiguous. V was shortened by 7 bases and J by 3 bases, with 16 bases between the two germline ends. Germline loops: CDR1 MNHEY, CDR2 SMNVEV (reference sequence). This CDR3 contains 14 residues. Here the CDR3 reads CASTSAAEHYEQYF. For the CDR3, the DNA is TGTGCCAGCACTTCGGCGGCAGAACACTACGAGCAGTACTTC.

The chain combines TRBV11-2 with TRBJ1-2; D is ambiguous. CDR1 and CDR2 (germline): SGHAT, FQNNGV. Trimming took off 5 bases at V and 0 bases at J, with 7 bases between the two ends. The CDR3 contains 13 residues. CDR3: CASSPGPNYGYTF. DNA of the CDR3: TGTGCCAGCAGCCCGGGTCCTAACTATGGCTACACCTTC.

A few counts support this clonotype. The rearrangement uses TRBV27 and TRBJ1-6; TRBD1 agrees at 8 bases. The V segment lost 1 base and the J segment 7 bases; nucleotides outside the gene matches: 3. CDR1 is MNHEY, CDR2 SMNVEV, per germline (reference sequence). The length of the CDR3 is 15 residues. CDR3 loop: CASSLFRGQNSPLHF. DNA for the CDR3: TGTGCCAGCAGTTTATTCAGGGGGCAGAATTCACCCCTCCACTTT.

The chain uses TRBV20-1 and TRBJ2-1, with D perhaps matching TRBD1 or TRBD2 (6 bases each). The CDR3 runs 17 residues. CDR1 and CDR2 (germline): DFQATT, SNEGSKA (reference sequence). The V and J ends lost 4 bases and 0 bases respectively, with 19 bases between them. In nucleotides, the CDR3 is TGCAGTGCTACGAACCAACTAGGGGGGAGCTCCTACAATGAGCAGTTCTTC. Residues: CSATNQLGGSSYNEQFF.